The 18 T cell receptor beta chains listed next were all sequenced from one sample in a study of shared clonotypes between healthy human individuals (dated by TCRdb to 2018 to 2020). Library generation was performed with the immunoSEQ multiplex PCR assay. In TCRdb, the immuneACCESS table is reduced to in-frame sequences with V and J assigned. These tables do not hold every clone; where another copy was compared, an unresolved V gene accounts for under half, and the others remain unexplained. Counted in this sample were around 510,000 clones; just over 75% of them appeared once. The ten top clones hold approximately 12% of the sample. The sequenced material came from PBMCs. The origin of the receptors is a woman between 40 and 55 years old in good health. Some clones in this sample may be carry-over from other donors' samples.

This chain links TRBV15 with TRBJ2-7, with 8 positions matching TRBD2. The CDR3 totals 16 residues. V was pared by 2 bases and J by 0 bases, with 6 bases of the junction left unmatched. Germline CDR1 and CDR2: LNHNV and YYDKDF (reference sequence). The CDR3 sequence is CATSRTPTSDSYEQYF. The CDR3 DNA is TGTGCCACCAGCAGAACCCCGACTAGCGACTCCTACGAGCAGTACTTC.

A word on this clone: Other DNA sequences in the same sample also yield this CDR3. The CDR3 coding sequence is TGTGCCAGCAGCGTAGGTGGCGTGGGGACCGGGGAGCTGTTTTTT. Protein sequence: CASSVGGVGTGELFF. The chain employs TRBV9 and TRBJ2-2; D remains ambiguous. Between the trimmed V and J ends, which lost 0 bases and 5 bases, there was a span of 11 bases. The germline CDR1 and CDR2 sequences are SGDLS and YYNGEE. CDR3 size: 15 residues.

V and J are TRBV28 and TRBJ2-1; 8 nucleotides line up with TRBD2. V lost 7 bases and J lost 7; bases outside the gene matches: 9. The CDR3 totals 14 residues. Per germline, CDR1 MDHEN and CDR2 SYDVKM. Here the CDR3 DNA reads TGTGCCAGCACTCAAGCGGGAGCTGGGAATGAGCAGTTCTTC. Encoded protein: CASTQAGAGNEQFF.

This chain connects TRBV4-2 to TRBJ1-3; no clear D. CDR1 and CDR2 from the germline V gene are LGHNA and YNFKEQ. This CDR3 has 15 amino acids. V lost 6 bases and J lost 4, with 16 bases in between. The CDR3 loop reads CASRPLWAAGNTIYF. The CDR3 DNA follows: TGTGCCAGCAGGCCCCTCTGGGCCGCGGGAAACACCATATATTTT.

The CDR3 bases are TGCGCCAGCAGTGAGTTTCGCCGGACTTCCCCGATACCCTACGAGCAGTACTTC. It is translated as CASSEFRRTSPIPYEQYF. The J gene is TRBJ2-7, the V gene TRBV10-1, with a possible D match to TRBD2 (5 bases). The V and J ends lost 1 base and 2 bases respectively, with 21 bases between them. Germline V gene data show CDR1 as WNHNN and CDR2 as SYGVQD (reference sequence). This CDR3 is 18 amino acids long.

The V and J genes are TRBV2 and TRBJ1-1, with 8 bases aligning to TRBD1. Germline-derived CDR1 and CDR2 are SNHLY and FYNNEI. V was clipped by 10 bases and J by 5 bases; unmatched bases: 9. The length of the CDR3 is 13 residues. The CDR3 sequence is CANPGQVGTEAFF. The CDR3 bases are TGTGCCAACCCGGGACAGGTCGGGACTGAAGCTTTCTTT.

With respect to this clone: This CDR3 is also generated by other DNA sequences in the sample. The chain uses TRBV14 and TRBJ2-7; 11 nucleotides match TRBD2. The CDR3 contains 15 residues. J gave up 2 bases and V 2 bases, and 2 bases lay outside the gene matches. Per the germline V gene, CDR1 is SGHDN and CDR2 is FVKESK. The CDR3, as DNA: TGTGCCAGCAGCCAACTAGCGGGAGGCCCCTACGAGCAGTACTTC. This encodes CASSQLAGGPYEQYF. The full variable domain, in which reference TRBV14 and TRBJ2-7 provide the parts outside the CDR3, is EAGVTQFPSHSVIEKGQTVTLRCDPISGHDNLYWYRRVMGKEIKFLLHFVKESKQDESGMPNNRFLAERTGGTYSTLKVQPAELEDSGVYFCASSQLAGGPYEQYFGPGTRLTVT.

The chain recombines TRBV29-1 with TRBJ2-1; 7 positions match TRBD2. The CDR3 contains 15 residues. V shed 6 bases, J shed 1 base, and the junction held 9 bases outside the gene matches. Germline V gene sequence: CDR1 SQVTM, CDR2 ANQGSEA. The CDR3 bases are TGCAGCGTGCCCCGATGGGGAGGGTCCTACAATGAGCAGTTCTTC. It specifies CSVPRWGGSYNEQFF.

The J gene is TRBJ1-4, the V gene TRBV6-6; D not resolved. Germline values: CDR1 MNHNY, CDR2 SVGAGI (reference sequence). The CDR3 consists of 15 residues. V was cut by 4 bases and J by 0 bases, with 9 bases left in between. The CDR3 coding sequence is TGTGCCAGCAGTTCAGAACTTGCAACTAATGAAAAACTGTTTTTT. Protein product: CASSSELATNEKLFF.

This clone appeared a few times. The V gene is TRBV6-5, the J gene TRBJ1-1, with D maybe TRBD1 (5 bases). Trimming took off 5 bases at V and 4 bases at J, with 14 bases between the two ends. The germline V gene encodes CDR1 MNHEY and CDR2 SVGAGI. There are 14 residues in the CDR3. The CDR3: CASSRQTWGTEAFF. The CDR3 DNA is TGTGCCAGCAGTCGACAGACGTGGGGCACTGAAGCTTTCTTT.

The V call is TRBV27, the J call TRBJ2-7; 10 nucleotides line up with TRBD1. CDR3 length: 18 residues. Germline CDR1 is MNHEY and CDR2 is SMNVEV (reference sequence). Losses at the gene ends were 2 bases for V and 0 bases for J; bases not matched to a gene: 10. DNA of the CDR3: TGTGCCAGCAGTTTACCGACAGGGGGCGGATTGAGCTCCTACGAGCAGTACTTC. Amino acid sequence: CASSLPTGGGLSSYEQYF.

Points on this clone: Sequence at one end of the junction differs from germline and may be a read error. The sample has other DNA sequences that encode this CDR3 too. This chain links TRBV13 with TRBJ2-3; D ambiguous. The CDR3 is 13 residues long. Germline-derived CDR1 and CDR2 are PRHDT and FYEKMQ (reference sequence). CDR3 sequence reads: CASSPLGTDTQYF. CDR3 coding DNA: TGTGCCAGCAGCCCCCTTGGCACAGACACGCAGTATTTT. The whole variable domain, filled in from reference TRBV13 and TRBJ2-3, reads AAGVIQSPRHLIKEKRETATLKCYPIPRHDTVYWYQQGPGQDPQFLISFYEKMQSDKGSIPDRFSAQQFSDYHSELNMSSLELGDSALYFCASSPLGTDTQYFGPGTRLTVL.

This clone was found once. CDR3 amino acids: CASSPAGWTAKNIQYF. The DNA for the CDR3 is TGTGCCAGCAGCCCCGCCGGGTGGACGGCCAAAAACATTCAGTACTTC. The gene calls are TRBV27 and TRBJ2-4; D ambiguous. Germline CDR1 is MNHEY and CDR2 is SMNVEV (reference sequence). The CDR3 spans 16 residues. Trimming shortened V by 6 bases and J by 1 base, and 16 bases separated the two germline ends.

The chain joins TRBV5-1 to TRBJ1-4; TRBD1 might be the D (6 bases). There are 15 residues in the CDR3. CDR1 and CDR2 (germline): SGHRS, YFSETQ. Trimming pared 5 bases from V and 4 bases from J, leaving 15 bases between. CDR3 in DNA: TGCGCCAGCAGTCTACAGGGTCGGGGTAATGAAAAACTGTTTTTT. Translated: CASSLQGRGNEKLFF.

The chain employs TRBV2 and TRBJ2-7, with TRBD1 matching 9 bases. The CDR3 length is 13 residues. With 9 bases clipped from V and 3 bases from J, the junction kept 6 bases outside the gene matches. Per germline, CDR1 SNHLY and CDR2 FYNNEI. The CDR3 bases are TGTGCCAGTCGGACAGGGGTGGTCTACGAGCAGTACTTC. It is translated as CASRTGVVYEQYF.

In regard to this clone: A far larger clone is a single base away, which makes a read error likely. The same CDR3 also results from other DNA sequences found in this sample. V and J are TRBV5-4 and TRBJ2-7; D gene unclear. Trimming shortened V by 0 bases and J by 6 bases, and 13 bases separated the two germline ends. Germline V gene lookup returns CDR1 SGHNT and CDR2 YYREEE (reference sequence). There are 14 residues in the CDR3. The DNA of the CDR3 is TGTGCCAGCAGCTTGGGTCAATGGAAGGGCGAGCAGTACTTC. It encodes CASSLGQWKGEQYF. Variable domain in full (rest from reference TRBV5-4 and TRBJ2-7): ETGVTQSPTHLIKTRGQQVTLRCSSQSGHNTVSWYQQALGQGPQFIFQYYREEENGRGNFPPRFSGLQFPNYSSELNVNALELDDSALYLCASSLGQWKGEQYFGPGTRLTVT.

A note on this clone: This likely traces to a read error, being one base from a far larger clone. Other DNA sequences from this sample encode an identical CDR3 as well. The genes are TRBV5-1 and TRBJ1-5; TRBD1 agrees at 8 bases. V lost 3 bases and J lost 6; bases outside the gene matches: 8. The CDR3 covers 15 residues. Germline V gives CDR1 SGHRS, CDR2 YFSETQ. CDR3 amino acids: CASSWGTGGGQPQHF. In nucleotides, the CDR3 is TGCGCCAGCAGCTGGGGGACAGGAGGCGGTCAGCCCCAGCATTTT.

The rearrangement joins TRBV7-8 to TRBJ1-1, with a possible D match to TRBD1 (6 bases). This CDR3 contains 13 residues. V was trimmed by 5 bases and J by 5 bases, leaving 12 bases between them. CDR1 is SGHVS and CDR2 is FQNEAQ in the germline V gene. CDR3 region: CASSLQGRTEAFF. The CDR3 nucleotides are TGTGCCAGCAGCCTTCAGGGGAGAACTGAAGCTTTCTTT.